These 22 T cell receptor beta chains were all obtained from the same sample, sequenced in a study of cytomegalovirus exposure and HLA in healthy donors. Both 60 Vbeta primers and 13 Jbeta primers went into the PCR. Method: immunoSEQ multiplex PCR; TCRdb's copy keeps in-frame clones and lacks some. The table records around 210,000 clones, 80% to 90% of them present only once. The sequencing input was PBMCs. Source of these receptors: a girl aged 2-15 years in good health and CMV-seronegative.

The chain joins TRBV30 to TRBJ1-2; possible D gene TRBD1, 6 bases. This CDR3 is 13 amino acids long. Trimming cost V 4 bases and J 4 bases, with 13 bases left between them. CDR1 is GTSNPN and CDR2 is SVGIG in the germline V gene (reference sequence). CDR3 in DNA: TGTGCCTGGATTAGGGGGAGTTTCTATGGCTACACCTTC. Translation gives CAWIRGSFYGYTF.

The gene calls are TRBV28 and TRBJ1-3; the D gene is possibly TRBD1 (6 bases). CDR1 and CDR2 from the germline V gene are MDHEN and SYDVKM. V was trimmed by 6 bases and J by 8 bases, leaving 11 bases between them. CDR3 length equals 12 residues. The CDR3 DNA is TGTGCCAGCAGAGCCGGGGGGCACACCATATATTTT. Encoded protein: CASRAGGHTIYF.

J is TRBJ2-3 and V is TRBV30, with TRBD1 matching over 7 bases. CDR1 is GTSNPN, CDR2 SVGIG, per germline (reference sequence). With V trimmed by 3 bases and J by 3 bases, 9 bases remained unmatched. This CDR3 region has 15 residues. The CDR3 protein is CAWSSLGQRTDTQYF. CDR3 nucleotide sequence: TGTGCCTGGAGCTCATTGGGACAGCGAACAGATACGCAGTATTTT.

This chain connects TRBV7-9 to TRBJ1-3; weak D call: TRBD1 (6 bases). V was pared by 5 bases and J by 4 bases, with 15 bases between. This CDR3 comprises 15 residues. From germline, CDR1 is SEHNR and CDR2 FQNEAQ (reference sequence). CDR3 loop: CASSPLRGSGNTIYF. DNA for the CDR3: TGTGCCAGCAGCCCACTCAGGGGATCCGGAAACACCATATATTTT.

The rearrangement links TRBV19 to TRBJ2-1; maybe TRBD2 (5 bases). CDR1 and CDR2 from the germline V gene are LNHDA and SQIVND (reference sequence). The CDR3 totals 14 residues. Trimming left V 1 base short and J 8 bases short, with 12 bases between. In DNA form, the CDR3 reads TGTGCCAGTAGTATAGGCGGGCTGGGGTATGAGCAGTTCTTC. It translates to CASSIGGLGYEQFF.

The gene calls are TRBV27 and TRBJ1-4; 7 bases are shared with TRBD1. Losses at the gene ends were 7 bases for V and 5 bases for J; bases not matched to a gene: 7. Germline V gene data show CDR1 as MNHEY and CDR2 as SMNVEV (reference sequence). The CDR3 consists of 14 residues. The CDR3 is CASKDRVGNEKLFF. The CDR3 bases are TGTGCCAGCAAAGACAGGGTCGGGAATGAAAAACTGTTTTTT.

The chain carries TRBV29-1 and TRBJ2-7; D might be TRBD2 (6 bases). The ends were cut back, 5 bases at V and 4 bases at J, with 18 bases in the middle. In germline, CDR1 is SQVTM, CDR2 ANQGSEA. CDR3 length: 14 amino acids. The CDR3 loop is CSVRRDGLGYEQYF. CDR3 nucleotide sequence: TGCAGCGTTAGGAGGGATGGGTTGGGGTACGAGCAGTACTTC.

The chain links TRBV19 to TRBJ1-5; no firm D call. V was cut by 5 bases and J by 7 bases, with 18 bases left in between. This CDR3 has 15 residues. From germline, CDR1 is LNHDA and CDR2 SQIVND (reference sequence). For the CDR3, the DNA is TGTGCCAGTAGTCAAGCGGAGGGATGGGGACAGCCCCAGCATTTT. Residues: CASSQAEGWGQPQHF.

V and J are TRBV7-9 and TRBJ1-1; 7 bases map to TRBD1. Per the germline V gene, CDR1 is SEHNR and CDR2 is FQNEAQ (reference sequence). Losses at the gene ends were 3 bases for V and 0 bases for J; bases not matched to a gene: 7. CDR3 size: 16 residues. CDR3 protein: CASSFPQDRLNTEAFF. In nucleotides, the CDR3 is TGTGCCAGCAGCTTCCCTCAGGACAGGCTGAACACTGAAGCTTTCTTT.

This clone is a singleton in its sample. This same CDR3 is encoded by further DNA sequences in the sample. The chain is built from TRBV5-4 and TRBJ2-5; 13 nucleotides line up with TRBD2. V shed 1 base, J shed 5 bases, and the junction held 2 bases outside the gene matches. The CDR3 is made up of 15 amino acids. Germline assignment: CDR1 SGHNT and CDR2 YYREEE (reference sequence). CDR3 DNA: TGTGCCAGCAGCTTGACTAGCGGGAGGGGGGAGACCCAGTACTTC. Protein product: CASSLTSGRGETQYF.

This rearrangement joins TRBV6-1 to TRBJ1-2, with 9 bases identical to TRBD1. The CDR3 loop spans 15 amino acids. Germline-derived CDR1 and CDR2 are MNHNS and SASEGT. V lost 2 bases and J lost 2; bases outside the gene matches: 3. The CDR3 bases are TGTGCCAGCAGTGAACAGGGGACAGGGAACTATGGCTACACCTTC. Its translation: CASSEQGTGNYGYTF.

V usage is TRBV6-1 and J usage is TRBJ1-2; D gene uncertain. This CDR3 spans 14 amino acids. V was clipped by 1 base and J by 4 bases, with 10 bases between them. Germline CDR1 MNHNS, CDR2 SASEGT. The CDR3 loop reads CASSEGLASYGYTF. CDR3 nucleotides: TGTGCCAGCAGTGAAGGGCTGGCCTCCTATGGCTACACCTTC.

This chain links TRBV6-6 with TRBJ1-6; 9 nucleotides agree with TRBD1. Germline CDR1 and CDR2: MNHNY and SVGAGI (reference sequence). The CDR3 loop spans 15 amino acids. Losses at the gene ends were 5 bases for V and 11 bases for J; bases not matched to a gene: 10. The CDR3 DNA follows: TGTGCCAGCAGTACCCAGACAGGGGGTTTCGCACCCCTCCACTTT. It yields the protein CASSTQTGGFAPLHF.

The rearrangement uses TRBV6-1 and TRBJ1-2, with a tentative D call TRBD1 (5 bases). The germline CDR1 and CDR2 sequences are MNHNS and SASEGT. V was trimmed by 2 bases and J by 4 bases, leaving 17 bases between them. This CDR3 region has 16 residues. The CDR3 DNA follows: TGTGCCAGCAGTGAATATATGGGCAGGGATTCCTATGGCTACACCTTC. Its protein product is CASSEYMGRDSYGYTF.

The CDR3 protein is CASSLGSGFQETQYF. CDR3 nucleotides: TGTGCCAGCAGCTTGGGTTCAGGTTTCCAAGAGACCCAGTACTTC. The chain has TRBV5-5 and TRBJ2-5; D gene unclear. The germline V gene has CDR1 SGHKS and CDR2 YYEKEE (reference sequence). Trimming left V 0 bases short and J 1 base short, with 10 bases between. The CDR3 runs to 15 residues.

The chain uses TRBV19 and TRBJ1-1, with D possibly being TRBD1 (5 bases). The V gene lost 6 bases and the J gene lost 4 bases, with 12 bases spanning the gap. The germline V gene encodes CDR1 LNHDA and CDR2 SQIVND (reference sequence). CDR3 length: 13 residues. Written as DNA, the CDR3 is TGTGCCAGTAGGGGGCAGGGAGGCACTGAAGCTTTCTTT. Its translation: CASRGQGGTEAFF.

The chain combines TRBV5-5 with TRBJ1-5, with 7 bases fitting TRBD1. CDR3 length: 17 amino acids. V shed 4 bases and J 0 bases; nucleotides not matched to a gene: 10. Germline loops: CDR1 SGHKS, CDR2 YYEKEE (reference sequence). CDR3 loop: CASSPHGTDNSNQPQHF. DNA of the CDR3: TGTGCCAGCAGCCCCCACGGGACAGATAATAGCAATCAGCCCCAGCATTTT.

Notes on this clone: This specimen includes other DNA sequences encoding the same CDR3. The chain employs TRBV9 and TRBJ2-3; D is undetermined. The CDR3 is 14 amino acids. Germline CDR1 SGDLS, CDR2 YYNGEE. Trimming pared 0 bases from V and 1 base from J, leaving 6 bases between. The CDR3 DNA is TGTGCCAGCAGCGTAGGACGGGGCACAGATACGCAGTATTTT. Translation: CASSVGRGTDTQYF.

The genes are TRBV5-1 and TRBJ1-4; D is perhaps TRBD1 (5 bases). The CDR3 is made up of 14 amino acids. The V end lost 0 bases, the J end lost 7 bases, and 10 bases lay between the germline ends. CDR1 is SGHRS, CDR2 YFSETQ, per germline. The CDR3 is CASSLGGPGEKLFF. CDR3 nucleotide sequence: TGCGCCAGCAGCTTGGGGGGCCCCGGTGAAAAACTGTTTTTT.

The chain carries TRBV2 and TRBJ1-5, with 8 bases fitting TRBD1. The CDR3 totals 14 residues. Trimming removed 7 bases from V and 6 bases from J; junction bases left unmatched: 8. Germline-derived CDR1 and CDR2 are SNHLY and FYNNEI. CDR3 amino acids: CASTEQGGGQPQHF. The CDR3 DNA sequence: TGTGCCAGCACCGAACAGGGGGGGGGTCAGCCCCAGCATTTT.

The CDR3 nucleotides read TGTGCCAGCAGCCAAGAACTAGTACCGAATGAGCAGTTCTTC. Translated, it gives CASSQELVPNEQFF. The chain couples TRBV4-2 to TRBJ2-1; D is possibly TRBD2 (5 bases). Germline CDR1 and CDR2: LGHNA and YNFKEQ. The length of the CDR3 is 14 residues. V was trimmed by 0 bases and J by 7 bases, leaving 10 bases between them.

V and J are TRBV5-6 and TRBJ1-2; TRBD1 is a possible D gene (5 bases). This CDR3 has 12 residues. Germline-derived CDR1 and CDR2 are SGHDT and YYEEEE. The V end lost 4 bases, the J end lost 4 bases, and 8 bases lay between the germline ends. The CDR3 protein is CASSRGGYGYTF. The CDR3 DNA reads TGTGCCAGCAGCCGCGGGGGCTATGGCTACACCTTC. Together with reference TRBV5-6 and TRBJ1-2, the CDR3 gives the full variable domain: DAGVTQSPTHLIKTRGQQVTLRCSPKSGHDTVSWYQQALGQGPQFIFQYYEEEERQRGNFPDRFSGHQFPNYSSELNVNALLLGDSALYLCASSRGGYGYTFGSGTRLTVV.